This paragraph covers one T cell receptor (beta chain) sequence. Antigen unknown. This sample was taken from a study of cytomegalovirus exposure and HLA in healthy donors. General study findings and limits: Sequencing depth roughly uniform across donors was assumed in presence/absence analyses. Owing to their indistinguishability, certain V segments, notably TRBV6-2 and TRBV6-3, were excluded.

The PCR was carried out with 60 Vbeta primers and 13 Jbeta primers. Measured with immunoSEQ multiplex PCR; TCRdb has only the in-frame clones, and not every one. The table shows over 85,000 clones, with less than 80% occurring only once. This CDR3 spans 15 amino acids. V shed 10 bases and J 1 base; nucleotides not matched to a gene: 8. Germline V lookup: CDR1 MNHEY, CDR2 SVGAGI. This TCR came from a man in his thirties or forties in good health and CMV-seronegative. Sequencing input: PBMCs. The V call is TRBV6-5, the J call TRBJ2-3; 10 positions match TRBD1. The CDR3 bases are TGTGCCACGGGCACCGGGACAGGGGGCACAGATACGCAGTATTTT. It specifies CATGTGTGGTDTQYF.